The 11 T cell receptor beta chains below come from one sample, sequenced in a study of OX40 agonist ivuxolimab in advanced cancers. This table comes from immunoSEQ multiplex PCR, and its TCRdb copy is limited to in-frame clones, with some not included. The sample shows about 110,000 clones, more than 85% of them seen only once. The sequencing used CD4+ or CD8+ T cells sorted from blood, collected in a trial of the OX40 agonist ivuxolimab. These receptors all come from an adult with an advanced solid tumor such as melanoma, head and neck, liver or kidney cancer.

V is TRBV9 and J is TRBJ2-6; TRBD1 aligns across 8 bases. The CDR3 consists of 20 residues. Trimming took 2 bases from V and 0 from J; bases not matched to a gene: 13. Germline CDR1 SGDLS, CDR2 YYNGEE. CDR3 DNA: TGTGCCAGCAGCGTCCTCGCTAAGGGACAGGTCGGCTCTGGGGCCAACGTCCTGACTTTC. It encodes CASSVLAKGQVGSGANVLTF.

The rearrangement uses TRBV19 and TRBJ1-1, with D unclear. Trimming stripped 3 bases from V and 0 bases from J, with 11 bases between. The germline CDR1 and CDR2 sequences are LNHDA and SQIVND (reference sequence). This CDR3 is 15 amino acids long. CDR3 DNA sequence: TGTGCCAGTAGTATGTCCCCCAGATTGAACACTGAAGCTTTCTTT. Its protein is CASSMSPRLNTEAFF.

Written as DNA, the CDR3 is TGTGCCAACCACCGGACGACAAAGAGGGGCCCCACGAACACCGGGGAGCTGTTTTTT. Translating gives CANHRTTKRGPTNTGELFF. The chain uses TRBV15 and TRBJ2-2, with D possibly being TRBD1 or TRBD2 (5 bases each). V gave up 10 bases and J gave up 0 bases, with 27 bases separating them. This CDR3 is built from 19 residues. Per germline, CDR1 LNHNV and CDR2 YYDKDF (reference sequence). The whole variable domain, filled in from reference TRBV15 and TRBJ2-2, reads DAMVIQNPRYQVTQFGKPVTLSCSQTLNHNVMYWYQQKSSQAPKLLFHYYDKDFNNEADTPDNFQSRRPNTSFCFLDIRSPGLGDTAMYLCANHRTTKRGPTNTGELFFGEGSRLTVL.

The V gene is TRBV7-3, the J gene TRBJ1-6, with D uncertain. The V end was cut by 3 bases, the J end by 3 bases, with 3 bases between. This CDR3 is built from 13 residues. Germline V gives CDR1 SGHTA, CDR2 FQGTGA. The CDR3, as DNA: TGTGCCAGCAGCTTGGTCTATAATTCACCCCTCCACTTT. This sequence encodes CASSLVYNSPLHF.

This sequence joins TRBV12-5 and TRBJ2-1, with 10 positions matching TRBD1. CDR3 size: 18 residues. CDR1 and CDR2 from the germline V gene are LGHNT and FRNRAP. V lost 2 bases to trimming and J lost 0 bases; unmatched junction nucleotides: 7. The CDR3 DNA reads as TGTGCTAGTGGTTTGACCCTGGGACAGGGGAGCTCCTACAATGAGCAGTTCTTC. Residues: CASGLTLGQGSSYNEQFF. Looking up the rest from reference TRBV12-5 and TRBJ2-1 gives the full variable domain: DARVTQTPRHKVTEMGQEVTMRCQPILGHNTVFWYRQTMMQGLELLAYFRNRAPLDDSGMPKDRFSAEMPDATLATLKIQPSEPRDSAVYFCASGLTLGQGSSYNEQFFGPGTRLTVL.

The rearrangement uses TRBV5-4 and TRBJ1-1; 9 bases match TRBD1. Germline values: CDR1 SGHNT, CDR2 YYREEE (reference sequence). This CDR3 spans 16 amino acids. Trimming at V came to 4 bases and at J to 3 bases, leaving 10 bases not matched to a gene. CDR3 protein: CASSQTGGLVDTEAFF. DNA of the CDR3: TGTGCCAGCAGCCAGACAGGGGGTCTGGTGGACACTGAAGCTTTCTTT.

The V call is TRBV29-1, the J call TRBJ2-7, with unresolved D. V lost 6 bases, J lost 6 bases, and 15 bases lay in between. Germline V gene sequence: CDR1 SQVTM, CDR2 ANQGSEA. The CDR3 totals 12 residues. The CDR3 sequence is CSVSVGPFEQYF. DNA of the CDR3: TGCAGCGTCTCGGTTGGCCCTTTCGAGCAGTACTTC.

The rearrangement uses TRBV6-5 and TRBJ1-2; TRBD1 might be the D (5 bases). The V gene's germline CDR1 is MNHEY and CDR2 SVGAGI. This CDR3 contains 15 residues. V dropped 2 bases and J dropped 8 bases, with 18 bases sitting between them. The CDR3 DNA reads as TGTGCCAGCAGTTACGGCGTAGGGCAGGACATGGGCTACACCTTC. It yields the protein CASSYGVGQDMGYTF.

The V and J genes are TRBV27 and TRBJ1-2; 10 nucleotides line up with TRBD1. The germline gives CDR1 MNHEY, CDR2 SMNVEV (reference sequence). This CDR3 has 14 residues. Unmatched junction bases numbered 8, after V lost 5 bases and J lost 8 bases. The CDR3 nucleotides read TGTGCCAGCAGTGGTACCGGGACAGGGGAGGGCTACACCTTC. This gives the protein CASSGTGTGEGYTF.

The chain carries TRBV11-1 and TRBJ2-4; D may be TRBD1 (6 bases). CDR3 length: 15 residues. V shed 5 bases and J shed 2 bases, with 13 bases lying between them. CDR1 is SGHAT and CDR2 is FQDESV in the germline V gene (reference sequence). The CDR3 protein is CASSARQGSKNIQYF. In DNA, the CDR3 is TGTGCCAGCAGCGCAAGGCAGGGGTCCAAAAACATTCAGTACTTC.

The V and J genes are TRBV4-1 and TRBJ2-2; TRBD2 matches at 13 bases. CDR3 length equals 16 residues. The V gene end was trimmed by 4 bases and the J gene end by 4 bases; junction bases not matched to a gene: 3. In germline, CDR1 is MGHRA, CDR2 YSYEKL. The CDR3: CASSPGLAGVTGELFF. The CDR3 bases are TGCGCCAGCAGCCCCGGACTAGCGGGGGTCACCGGGGAGCTGTTTTTT.